The 7 T cell receptor beta chains reported below all come from one sample, sequenced in a study of CD8+CD57+ T cells in acquired aplastic anemia. The TCR beta profiling, which covered VDJ combination and CDR3 sequence, was carried out using genomic DNA as the template. TCRdb called the reads again in MiXCR, with one record for every CDR3 protein. Here the sample spans more than 150,000 distinct CDR3 sequences, around 45% being singletons. Material for sequencing was sorted CD4+, CD8+, or CD8+CD57+ T cells (not recorded which) from PBMCs. The receptors were sampled from a human donor in good health.

There are many counts of this clonotype. The V gene is TRBV3-1, the J gene TRBJ2-7, with D possibly TRBD1 on 5 matching bases. Germline V gives CDR1 LGHDT, CDR2 YNNKEL (reference sequence). This CDR3 is 12 amino acids long. The V gene lost 5 bases and the J gene lost 0 bases, with 5 bases spanning the gap. The CDR3 spells CASSDSSYEQYF. DNA of the CDR3: TGTGCCAGCAGCGACAGCTCCTACGAGCAGTACTTC.

This clonotype was detected many times. The chain carries TRBV11-1 and TRBJ2-2, with D perhaps TRBD1 or TRBD2 (6 bases each). Trimming left V 4 bases short and J 4 bases short, with 16 bases between. This CDR3 is 16 amino acids long. Germline CDR1 and CDR2: SGHAT and FQDESV (reference sequence). CDR3 sequence reads: CASSSRGVVGTGELFF. As DNA, the CDR3 is TGTGCCAGCAGCTCGAGGGGGGTCGTTGGCACCGGGGAGCTGTTTTTT.

On this clonotype: A read error may be the cause here, since a much bigger clone is one base away. The V call is TRBV4-1, the J call TRBJ2-7; no clear D gene. The length of the CDR3 is 13 residues. The germline CDR1 and CDR2 sequences are MGHRA and YSYEKL. CDR3 loop: CASSYLSSYEQYF. The CDR3 nucleotides read TGTGCCAGCAGTTACTTGAGCTCCTACGAGCAGTACTTC.

This rearrangement joins TRBV4-2 to TRBJ2-7, with D maybe TRBD1 (7 bases). The CDR3 extends over 17 amino acids. Trimming took 1 base from V and 3 from J, leaving 19 bases between them. Germline-derived CDR1 and CDR2 are LGHNA and YNFKEQ. The CDR3 DNA reads as TGTGCCAGCAGCCAAGGGGGGGTACAGGGGAATTTCTACGAGCAGTACTTC. This sequence encodes CASSQGGVQGNFYEQYF.

This clonotype was seen repeatedly, ten times or more. The chain carries TRBV4-2 and TRBJ2-7; 12 bases fit TRBD2. CDR1 is LGHNA, CDR2 YNFKEQ, per germline. V shed 4 bases, J shed 4 bases, and the junction held 8 bases outside the gene matches. CDR3 size: 16 residues. The CDR3 loop is CASSRAEGLAGYEQYF. DNA for the CDR3: TGTGCCAGCAGCCGAGCCGAGGGACTAGCGGGTTACGAGCAGTACTTC.

This clonotype appeared many times. The genes are TRBV15 and TRBJ2-1, with TRBD2 identical over 10 bases. With 0 bases clipped from V and 0 bases from J, the junction kept 2 bases outside the gene matches. CDR3 size: 17 residues. Germline V gene data show CDR1 as LNHNV and CDR2 as YYDKDF (reference sequence). As DNA, the CDR3 is TGTGCCACCAGCAGAGAAGGACTAGCGGCCTCCTACAATGAGCAGTTCTTC. Translated: CATSREGLAASYNEQFF.

In its sample, this clonotype was seen many times. The chain carries TRBV20-1 and TRBJ1-1, with D unresolved. CDR1 DFQATT and CDR2 SNEGSKA come from the germline V gene (reference sequence). V dropped 3 bases and J dropped 5 bases, with 19 bases sitting between them. The CDR3 consists of 15 residues. The CDR3 DNA follows: TGCAGTGCTAGTTGGGTGGCGGGGTCACCGACTGAAGCTTTCTTT. As protein: CSASWVAGSPTEAFF.